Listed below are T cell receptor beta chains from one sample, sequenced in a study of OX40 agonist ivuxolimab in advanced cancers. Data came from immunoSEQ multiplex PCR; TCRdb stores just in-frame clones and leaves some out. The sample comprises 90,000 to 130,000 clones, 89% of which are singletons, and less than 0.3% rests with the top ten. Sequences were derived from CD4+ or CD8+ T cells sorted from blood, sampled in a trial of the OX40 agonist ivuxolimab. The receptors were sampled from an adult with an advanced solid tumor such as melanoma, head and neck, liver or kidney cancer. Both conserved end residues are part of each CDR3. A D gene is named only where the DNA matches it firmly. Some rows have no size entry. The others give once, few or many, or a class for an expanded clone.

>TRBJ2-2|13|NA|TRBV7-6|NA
TGTGCCAGCAGCTTAGATGGTGCCGGGGAGCTGTTTTTT
CASSLDGAGELFF
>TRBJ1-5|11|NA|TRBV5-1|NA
TGCGCCAGCAGCTACGGTCAGCCCCAGCATTTT
CASSYGQPQHF
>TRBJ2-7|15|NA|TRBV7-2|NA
TGTGCCAGCAGCCATCAAAACGGTCCTGGCTACGAGCAGTACTTC
CASSHQNGPGYEQYF
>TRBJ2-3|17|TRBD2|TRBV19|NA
TGTGCCAGTAGTATTAGCGGGAGGGGGGGTAGGACAGATACGCAGTATTTT
CASSISGRGGRTDTQYF
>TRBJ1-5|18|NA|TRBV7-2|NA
TGTGCCAGCAGCTTAGGAGGGAAGGGGAGGGGAAGCAATCAGCCCCAGCATTTT
CASSLGGKGRGSNQPQHF
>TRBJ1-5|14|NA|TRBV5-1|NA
TGCGCCAGCAGCTTGAGCGGGGGGAATCAGCCCCAGCATTTT
CASSLSGGNQPQHF
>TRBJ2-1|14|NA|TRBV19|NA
TGTGCCAGTAGAAAGATAGCGAGGAACAATGAGCAGTTCTTC
CASRKIARNNEQFF
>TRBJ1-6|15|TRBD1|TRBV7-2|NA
TGTGCCAGCAGCCCGAGACAGGGAGATAATTCACCCCTCCACTTT
CASSPRQGDNSPLHF
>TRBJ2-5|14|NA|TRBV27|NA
TGTGCCAGCAGTTTATCAGGCTCCCAAGAGACCCAGTACTTC
CASSLSGSQETQYF
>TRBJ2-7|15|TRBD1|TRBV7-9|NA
TGTGCCAGCAGCCCTAGTGGACAGGGGGCAGGCGAGCAGTACTTC
CASSPSGQGAGEQYF
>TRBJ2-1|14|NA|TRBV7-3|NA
TGTGCCAGCAGCTTAAACAGAATAGACAATGAGCAGTTCTTC
CASSLNRIDNEQFF
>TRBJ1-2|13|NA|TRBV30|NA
TGTGCCTGGAGTGTACAAGGGAATCTCGGCTACACCTTC
CAWSVQGNLGYTF
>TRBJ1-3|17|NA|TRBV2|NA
TGTGCCAGCAACCTCGGTGCAGGGCCAAGCTCTGGAAACACCATATATTTT
CASNLGAGPSSGNTIYF
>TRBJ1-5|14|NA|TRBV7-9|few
TGTGCCAGCAGCTTAGGGGTGGGCAATCAGCCCCAGCATTTT
CASSLGVGNQPQHF
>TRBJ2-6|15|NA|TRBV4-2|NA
TGTGCCAGCAGCTTCCCGGGGGCTGGGGCCAACGTCCTGACTTTC
CASSFPGAGANVLTF
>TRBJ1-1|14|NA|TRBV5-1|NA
TGCGCCAGCAGCTTGCCAGGGTTGGATTCTGAAGCTTTCTTT
CASSLPGLDSEAFF
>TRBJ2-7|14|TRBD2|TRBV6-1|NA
TGTGCCAGCACCCGGACTAGCGGGGATCGCGAGCAGTACTTC
CASTRTSGDREQYF
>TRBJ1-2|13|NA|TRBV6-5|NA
TGTGCCAGCAGGATGACAAGCTTCTATGGCTACACCTTC
CASRMTSFYGYTF
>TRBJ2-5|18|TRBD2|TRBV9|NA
TGTGCCAGCAGCGTCTCCCCCGCGCAAGTGGCGGGAGGCGCGTCCCAGTACTTC
CASSVSPAQVAGGASQYF
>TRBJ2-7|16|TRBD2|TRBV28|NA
TGTGCCAGCAGTTTCCTAGGCGGGAGAAGAGGATACGAGCAGTACTTC
CASSFLGGRRGYEQYF
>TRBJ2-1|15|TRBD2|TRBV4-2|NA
TGTGCCAGCAGCCTGGGGACTAGCGGGGGGTCTGAGCAGTTCTTC
CASSLGTSGGSEQFF
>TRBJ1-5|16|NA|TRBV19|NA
TGTGCCAGTAGTATCGGTCACCAGGTAATAAGTCAGCCCCAGCATTTT
CASSIGHQVISQPQHF
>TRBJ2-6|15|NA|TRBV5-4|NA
TGTGCCAGCAGCTTCCCGGGGGCTGGGGCCAACGTCCTGACTTTC
CASSFPGAGANVLTF
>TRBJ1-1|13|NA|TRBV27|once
TGTGCCAGCAGTCTCCGATTTAACACTGAAGCTTTCTTT
CASSLRFNTEAFF
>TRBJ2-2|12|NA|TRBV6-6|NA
TGTGCCAGCAGATCCAGACAGGGGGAGCTGTTTTTT
CASRSRQGELFF
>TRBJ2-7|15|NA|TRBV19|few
TGTGCCAGTAGTATGGCAGGATCGGGATCCTACGAGCAGTACTTC
CASSMAGSGSYEQYF
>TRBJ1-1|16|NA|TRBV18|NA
TGTGCCAGCTCACCGTCCCAGGGCGCGATGAACACTGAAGCTTTCTTT
CASSPSQGAMNTEAFF
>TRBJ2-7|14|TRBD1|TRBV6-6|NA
TGTGCCAGCTTTAGACAGGGGAAATCCTACGAGCAGTACTTC
CASFRQGKSYEQYF
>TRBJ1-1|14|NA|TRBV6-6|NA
TGTGCCAGCTCCTCGAACAGGGCGAACACTGAAGCTTTCTTT
CASSSNRANTEAFF
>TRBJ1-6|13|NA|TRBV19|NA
TGTGCCAGTAGTGGCAGTTATAATTCACCCCTCCACTTT
CASSGSYNSPLHF
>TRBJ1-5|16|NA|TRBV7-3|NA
TGTGCCAGCAGCTCCGTAGCTGGACTTGGGAATCAGCCCCAGCATTTT
CASSSVAGLGNQPQHF
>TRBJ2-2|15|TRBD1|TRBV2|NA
TGTGCCAGCAGCGAGTCACTGACAGGGTCCGGGGAGCTGTTTTTT
CASSESLTGSGELFF
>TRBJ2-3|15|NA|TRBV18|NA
TGTGCCAGCTCACCACCTAGACAGTTCACAGATACGCAGTATTTT
CASSPPRQFTDTQYF
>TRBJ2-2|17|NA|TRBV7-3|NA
TGTGCCAGCAGCTTACGGCCGGACAGAGTGAACACCGGGGAGCTGTTTTTT
CASSLRPDRVNTGELFF
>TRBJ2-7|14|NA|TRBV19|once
TGTGCCAGTAGCTTCAGGGAAGGTTCCTACGAGCAGTACTTC
CASSFREGSYEQYF
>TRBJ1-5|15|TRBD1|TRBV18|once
TGTGCCAGCTCACCAGGGACAGGTGACAATCAGCCCCAGCATTTT
CASSPGTGDNQPQHF
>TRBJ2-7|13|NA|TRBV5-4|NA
TGTGCCAGCAGCCCTCGGGACGGCTACGAGCAGTACTTC
CASSPRDGYEQYF
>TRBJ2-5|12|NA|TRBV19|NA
TGTGCCAGTAGTTCAGGGCTTCAGACCCAGTACTTC
CASSSGLQTQYF
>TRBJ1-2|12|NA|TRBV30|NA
TGTGCCTGGAATGGCGGATTCTATGGCTACACCTTC
CAWNGGFYGYTF
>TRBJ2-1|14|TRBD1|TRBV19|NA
TGTGCCAGTACCTTCGGGACAGAGTACAATGAGCAGTTCTTC
CASTFGTEYNEQFF
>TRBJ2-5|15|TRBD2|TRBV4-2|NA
TGTGCCAGCAGCCAAAGACTAGCGGGTGTGGAGACCCAGTACTTC
CASSQRLAGVETQYF
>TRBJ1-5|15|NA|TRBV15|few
TGTGCCACCAGCAGAGATGGGAGTCCGGGAAAGCCCCAGCATTTT
CATSRDGSPGKPQHF
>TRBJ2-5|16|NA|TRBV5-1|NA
TGCGCCAGCAGCTTGGCCCTCGGACCCCAAAAAGAGACCCAGTACTTC
CASSLALGPQKETQYF
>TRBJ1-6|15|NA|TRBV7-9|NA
TGTGCCAGCACCACAGGGCGGGGGGATAATTCACCCCTCCACTTT
CASTTGRGDNSPLHF
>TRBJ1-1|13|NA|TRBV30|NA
TGTGCCTGGAGCGGATACAGGAACACTGAAGCTTTCTTT
CAWSGYRNTEAFF
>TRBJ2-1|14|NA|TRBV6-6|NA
TGTGCCAGCAGTTACCCTCCGGGTCGGAATGAGCAGTTCTTC
CASSYPPGRNEQFF
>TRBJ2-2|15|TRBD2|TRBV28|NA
TGTGCCAGCAGTTTAGGGGGGGATAGGATTGGGGAGCTGTTTTTT
CASSLGGDRIGELFF
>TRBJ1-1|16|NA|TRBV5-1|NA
TGCGCCAGCAGCCCCACCCCCGACAGACTGAACACTGAAGCTTTCTTT
CASSPTPDRLNTEAFF
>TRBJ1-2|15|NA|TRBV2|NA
TGTGCCAGCAGTGGGTCTGCCACAAGACACTATGGCTACACCTTC
CASSGSATRHYGYTF
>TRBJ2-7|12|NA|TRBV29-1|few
TGCAGCGTAGGACAGAACGATTACGAGCAGTACTTC
CSVGQNDYEQYF
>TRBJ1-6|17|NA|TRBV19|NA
TGTGCCAGTAGTATCCCGAGGGGCAGCTTGGATAATTCACCCCTCCACTTT
CASSIPRGSLDNSPLHF
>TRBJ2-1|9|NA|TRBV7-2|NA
TGTGCCGGAACTCCCGAGCAGTTCTTC
CAGTPEQFF
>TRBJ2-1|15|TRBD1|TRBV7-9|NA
TGTGCCAGCAGCTTAGATGACAGGGTGAGGAATGAGCAGTTCTTC
CASSLDDRVRNEQFF
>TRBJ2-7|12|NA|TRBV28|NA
TGTGCCAGCAGTCCCCCCCGGGACGAGCAGTACTTC
CASSPPRDEQYF
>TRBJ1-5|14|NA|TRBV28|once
TGTGCCAGCAGTTTACTTCCGGGCAATCAGCCCCAGCATTTT
CASSLLPGNQPQHF
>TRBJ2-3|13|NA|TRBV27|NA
TGTGCCAGCAGTTTAGCGAGCACAGATACGCAGTATTTT
CASSLASTDTQYF
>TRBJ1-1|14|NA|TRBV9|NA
TGTGCCAGCAGCGTTGGGGGTCAGAACACTGAAGCTTTCTTT
CASSVGGQNTEAFF
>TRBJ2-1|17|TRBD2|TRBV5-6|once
TGTGCCAGCAGCTTGGACGGGGACTATGTAGGCTACAATGAGCAGTTCTTC
CASSLDGDYVGYNEQFF
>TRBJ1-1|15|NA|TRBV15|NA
TGTGCCACCAGCAGAGACCCAGCTTTGAACACTGAAGCTTTCTTT
CATSRDPALNTEAFF